The present T cell receptor (beta chain) was sequenced within a study of shared T cell receptors in the human thymus. The protocol was immunoSEQ multiplex PCR, while the TCRdb copy is restricted to in-frame clones and leaves out a portion. This sample carries about 660,000 clones, approximately 87% of them seen once, and the ten largest clones take just under 0.0095%. These data were likewise used in another study, on human thymus T cells. From that study: Samples came from healthy Finnish infants during open corrective cardiac surgery. Thymus pieces cut out during corrective heart surgery were the tissue that was used. Thymic and blood repertoires appeared to carry a bias in their V and J gene usage. Unrelated individuals reportedly shared highly overlapping thymic TCR repertoires.

The sample comprised thymocytes. The receptor was derived from a boy under three years old with a congenital heart defect.

CDR3 DNA sequence: TGTGCCAGCAGTGTCCAGGGTTTTTGGCAGTACTTC. Translating it yields CASSVQGFWQYF. V usage is TRBV6-1 and J usage is TRBJ2-7; possible D gene TRBD1, 5 bases. V was clipped by 4 bases and J by 9 bases, with 13 bases between them. This CDR3 is 12 amino acids long. Germline lookup yields CDR1 MNHNS and CDR2 SASEGT.